The entry that follows covers one TCR beta chain sequence. What it binds is unknown. Deletions cut 0 bases from V and 4 bases from J, with 7 bases between. CDR3 length: 14 amino acids. CDR1 and CDR2 from the germline V gene are LNHNV and YYDKDF (reference sequence). Generation of TCR cDNA used 5'RACE template switching (which added a universal primer site and UMIs). TCRdb reprocessed the 5' RACE reads via MiXCR and lists one record per CDR3 protein. Among some 130,000 distinct CDR3 sequences, approximately 6.6% were seen once, and the ten largest hold approximately 0.67%. This sample is drawn from a study of T cells after yellow fever vaccination. Study conclusions and caveats: A limited proportion of clonotypes was detected within both the CD4 and CD8 compartments.

This material consisted of CD4+ T cells sorted from PBMCs, taken 10 days after the yellow fever booster vaccination. The J gene is TRBJ1-5, the V gene TRBV15; possibly TRBD1 for D (6 bases). The TCR sequence derives from a man aged 25-45 years who received the YFV17D yellow fever vaccine. The CDR3 DNA sequence: TGTGCCACCAGCAGAGATAGGGGGAATCAGCCCCAGCATTTT. Its translation: CATSRDRGNQPQHF.